The 18 T cell receptor beta chains reported below all come from one sample, sequenced in a study of T cell responses to AZD1222 COVID-19 vaccine. Sequencing was performed with immunoSEQ multiplex PCR; in TCRdb, only in-frame clones are kept and a portion is missing. The repertoire consists of about 76,000 clones, with about nine tenths occurring once and the leading ten covering under 5%. Sample: peripheral blood, taken on day 0 of AZD1222 vaccination. All receptors come from an adult in good health.

The rearrangement joins TRBV15 to TRBJ1-5; 10 nucleotides align to TRBD1. Germline V gene sequence: CDR1 LNHNV, CDR2 YYDKDF (reference sequence). This CDR3 region has 17 residues. Trimming at V came to 4 bases and at J to 3 bases, leaving 9 bases not matched to a gene. The CDR3: CATSKTGGLYTNQPQHF. The CDR3 DNA is TGTGCCACCAGCAAGACAGGGGGCTTGTATACCAATCAGCCCCAGCATTTT.

This clone was seen once. The rearrangement joins TRBV3-1 (or the pseudogene TRBV3-2) to TRBJ1-1, with D possibly matching TRBD1 (6 bases). Germline V gene data show CDR1 as LGHDT and CDR2 as YNNKEL (reference sequence). The V and J ends lost 0 bases and 5 bases respectively, with 10 bases between them. This CDR3 spans 14 amino acids. For the CDR3, the DNA is TGTGCCAGCAGCCAAGAAGGGGGGCGAACTGAAGCTTTCTTT. It is translated as CASSQEGGRTEAFF.

This sequence joins TRBV11-2 and TRBJ1-2; no reliable D call. Germline CDR1 and CDR2: SGHAT and FQNNGV. This CDR3 has 13 amino acids. V was pared by 5 bases and J by 4 bases, with 11 bases between. CDR3 sequence: CASSRTGIYGYTF. The DNA of the CDR3 is TGTGCCAGCAGCCGCACTGGGATCTATGGCTACACCTTC.

DNA for the CDR3: TGTGCCAGCAGTGTCTCGGGGACAAGTTTTCAGCCCCAGCATTTT. Its translation: CASSVSGTSFQPQHF. The chain recombines TRBV2 with TRBJ1-5, with D possibly being TRBD1 (6 bases). This CDR3 region has 15 residues. Germline CDR1 and CDR2: SNHLY and FYNNEI. Trimming took 4 bases from V and 6 from J, leaving 16 bases between them.

The chain links TRBV14 to TRBJ1-3; TRBD1 aligns across 7 bases. This CDR3 comprises 14 residues. Trimming at V came to 2 bases and at J to 3 bases, leaving 1 base not matched to a gene. Germline V gene sequence: CDR1 SGHDN, CDR2 FVKESK. The CDR3 DNA reads as TGTGCCAGCAGCCAAACAGGGGATGGAAACACCATATATTTT. This sequence encodes CASSQTGDGNTIYF.

This chain connects TRBV7-9 to TRBJ1-2; 9 bases fit TRBD1. CDR3 length: 13 amino acids. Germline CDR1 is SEHNR and CDR2 is FQNEAQ (reference sequence). Losses at the gene ends were 5 bases for V and 8 bases for J; bases not matched to a gene: 6. The CDR3 DNA follows: TGTGCCAGCAGCCGATCGACAGGGGGAGGCTACACCTTC. Its translation: CASSRSTGGGYTF.

The chain has TRBV7-3 and TRBJ1-2; possible D gene TRBD1, 5 bases. The germline V gene has CDR1 SGHTA and CDR2 FQGTGA. The V gene lost 1 base and the J gene lost 3 bases, with 12 bases spanning the gap. The CDR3 sequence is 15 residues long. Here the CDR3 DNA reads TGTGCCAGCAGCTTAAGCAGGGCCACAGACTATGGCTACACCTTC. Protein product: CASSLSRATDYGYTF.

The chain couples TRBV30 to TRBJ1-2; TRBD1 matches 7 bases. The CDR3 runs to 17 residues. Germline CDR1 and CDR2: GTSNPN and SVGIG (reference sequence). The J segment lost 5 bases and the V segment lost 4 bases, leaving 19 bases of the junction unmatched. For the CDR3, the DNA is TGTGCCTGGATGAGACGGACAGGCCAGCGGATCGGATATGGCTACACCTTC. It yields the protein CAWMRRTGQRIGYGYTF. Combining the CDR3 with reference TRBV30 and TRBJ1-2 gives the whole variable domain SQTIHQWPATLVQPVGSPLSLECTVEGTSNPNLYWYRQAAGRGLQLLFYSVGIGQISSEVPQNLSASRPQDRQFILSSKKLLLSDSGFYLCAWMRRTGQRIGYGYTFGSGTRLTVV.

The rearrangement links TRBV2 to TRBJ1-5; D is possibly TRBD1 (5 bases). The V end lost 3 bases, the J end lost 1 base, and 13 bases lay between the germline ends. Germline V gene sequence: CDR1 SNHLY, CDR2 FYNNEI. The CDR3 is 16 residues long. Here the CDR3 reads CASSDQGGSSNQPQHF. The DNA of the CDR3 is TGTGCCAGCAGTGATCAGGGCGGATCGAGCAATCAGCCCCAGCATTTT.

The chain joins TRBV7-6 to TRBJ2-7; D ambiguous. Per germline, CDR1 SGHVS and CDR2 FNYEAQ. This CDR3 has 14 amino acids. Deletions cut 3 bases from V and 6 bases from J, with 15 bases between. The CDR3 DNA sequence: TGTGCCAGCAGCTTGATGGTCAGCAACACCGAGCAGTACTTC. Residues: CASSLMVSNTEQYF.

This clone has more than one count but fewer than ten. The genes are TRBV28 and TRBJ2-7; TRBD1 aligns across 9 bases. V was pared by 6 bases and J by 4 bases, with 10 bases of the junction left unmatched. The CDR3 covers 15 residues. The germline V gene encodes CDR1 MDHEN and CDR2 SYDVKM. This CDR3 is CASRSTGTGRYEQYF. The DNA of the CDR3 is TGTGCCAGCAGGTCGACCGGGACAGGGCGTTACGAGCAGTACTTC.

The V gene is TRBV5-1, the J gene TRBJ1-4; the D is unclear. Between the trimmed V and J ends, which lost 3 bases and 5 bases, there was a span of 8 bases. Germline CDR1 is SGHRS and CDR2 is YFSETQ. This CDR3 comprises 13 residues. The CDR3 reads CASSSNENEKLFF. For the CDR3, the DNA is TGCGCCAGCAGCTCTAATGAGAATGAAAAACTGTTTTTT. The entire variable domain, with the rest obtained from reference TRBV5-1 and TRBJ1-4, is as follows: KAGVTQTPRYLIKTRGQQVTLSCSPISGHRSVSWYQQTPGQGLQFLFEYFSETQRNKGNFPGRFSGRQFSNSRSEMNVSTLELGDSALYLCASSSNENEKLFFGSGTQLSVL.

The CDR3 here is CASSLGPLAGYTDTQYF. For the CDR3, the DNA is TGTGCCAGCAGCTTAGGTCCACTAGCGGGTTACACAGATACGCAGTATTTT. This chain links TRBV11-3 with TRBJ2-3; 9 nucleotides align to TRBD2. Germline trimming cut 1 base from V and 2 bases from J; bases unmatched to any gene: 7. Looked up from germline, CDR1 is SGHNT and CDR2 is YENEEA. The CDR3 sequence is 17 residues long. The variable domain in full, with the rest retrieved from reference TRBV11-3 and TRBJ2-3, is EAGVVQSPRYKIIEKKQPVAFWCNPISGHNTLYWYLQNLGQGPELLIRYENEEAVDDSQLPKDRFSAERLKGVDSTLKIQPAELGDSAVYLCASSLGPLAGYTDTQYFGPGTRLTVL.

The chain links TRBV19 to TRBJ2-1; no firm D call. Trimming removed 10 bases from V and 1 base from J, with 11 bases in between. CDR1 is LNHDA and CDR2 is SQIVND in the germline V gene (reference sequence). This CDR3 contains 13 residues. This CDR3 is CATRPRSYNEQFF. The CDR3 coding sequence is TGTGCCACCAGACCTCGTTCCTACAATGAGCAGTTCTTC. The entire variable domain, with the rest obtained from reference TRBV19 and TRBJ2-1, is as follows: DGGITQSPKYLFRKEGQNVTLSCEQNLNHDAMYWYRQDPGQGLRLIYYSQIVNDFQKGDIAEGYSVSREKKESFPLTVTSAQKNPTAFYLCATRPRSYNEQFFGPGTRLTVL.

This chain connects TRBV11-2 to TRBJ2-4; D not certain. The CDR3 extends over 15 amino acids. Deletions cut 1 base from V and 8 bases from J, with 15 bases between. Germline CDR1 reads SGHAT; CDR2 reads FQNNGV. In nucleotides, the CDR3 is TGTGCCAGCAGCTTAGGGTTTCAGCGAGGTGACATTCAGTACTTC. Its protein product is CASSLGFQRGDIQYF.

The rearrangement links TRBV9 to TRBJ1-2; 7 nucleotides agree with TRBD1. CDR3 length: 15 amino acids. V gave up 3 bases and J gave up 1 base; unmatched junction bases: 6. In germline, CDR1 is SGDLS, CDR2 YYNGEE. The CDR3, as DNA: TGTGCCAGCAGCGCTGGGACAGCCGGTAACTATGGCTACACCTTC. Its translation: CASSAGTAGNYGYTF.

The gene calls are TRBV18 and TRBJ1-1, with TRBD1 identical over 8 bases. CDR3 length equals 15 residues. V was pared by 3 bases and J by 1 base, with 4 bases of the junction left unmatched. The germline gives CDR1 KGHSH, CDR2 LQKENI. For the CDR3, the DNA is TGTGCCAGCTCACCGGGAACAGGGGGGAACACTGAAGCTTTCTTT. Its protein is CASSPGTGGNTEAFF. The complete variable domain, with remaining parts taken from reference TRBV18 and TRBJ1-1, reads NAGVMQNPRHLVRRRGQEARLRCSPMKGHSHVYWYRQLPEEGLKFMVYLQKENIIDESGMPKERFSAEFPKEGPSILRIQQVVRGDSAAYFCASSPGTGGNTEAFFGQGTRLTVV.

This chain uses TRBV4-2 with TRBJ1-2; D unresolved. This CDR3 is 15 amino acids long. V lost 0 bases and J lost 2, with 10 bases in between. Germline CDR1 and CDR2: LGHNA and YNFKEQ. The CDR3 coding sequence is TGTGCCAGCAGCCAAGATTGGGTTACAAACTATGGCTACACCTTC. It translates to CASSQDWVTNYGYTF.